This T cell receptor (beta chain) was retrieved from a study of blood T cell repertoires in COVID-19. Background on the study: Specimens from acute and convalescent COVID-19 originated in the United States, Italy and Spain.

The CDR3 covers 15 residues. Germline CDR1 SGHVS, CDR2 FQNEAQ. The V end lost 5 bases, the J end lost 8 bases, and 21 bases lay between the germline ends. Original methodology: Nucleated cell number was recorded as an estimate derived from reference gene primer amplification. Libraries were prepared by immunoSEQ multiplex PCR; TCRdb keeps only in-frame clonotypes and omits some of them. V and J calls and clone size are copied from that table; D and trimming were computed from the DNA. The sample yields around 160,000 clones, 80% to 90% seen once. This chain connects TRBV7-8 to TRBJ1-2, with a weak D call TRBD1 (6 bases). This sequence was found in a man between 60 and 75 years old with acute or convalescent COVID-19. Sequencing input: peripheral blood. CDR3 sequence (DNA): TGTGCCAGCAGCCGTACCCCTGGACAGCCGGGCGGCTACACCTTC. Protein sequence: CASSRTPGQPGGYTF.